This TCR beta chain was sequenced for a study of blood T cell repertoires in COVID-19 (dated by TCRdb to the early 2020s). Context from the whole study: Samples from collaborators originated in the United States, Italy and Spain and spanned both the acute and convalescent phases of COVID-19. The prospective study material was composed of cDNA or gDNA derived from T cells, B-cell-depleted T cells, or PBMCs. Subjects who had been exposed to COVID-19, were actively infected with it, or had recovered from it provided the deeply sampled blood TCRbeta repertoires that made up the dataset. The repertoires were made available in a free public database intended to serve as a resource for research on the immune response to SARS-CoV-2. The samples were drawn from the first 160 participants of the ongoing ImmuneRACE study and from over a thousand subjects provided by 6 global collaborators. Nearly every sample came with metadata listing a de-identified subject ID, COVID-19 status, age in years and sex. HLA class I and class II types, where available, came from metadata supplied by the sample provider rather than from assay-based typing. What the research found in general, with its limitations: How much clinical and demographic metadata was included differed by source and by participant, and the metadata was provided uncurated.

With regard to this clone: The specificity of this receptor is unknown. One base away there is no much larger clone; base qualities are not given.

CDR3 length: 13 amino acids, cysteine to phenylalanine. Only the CDR3 region is kept as DNA, spanning 39 bases read in frame from base 1. Trimming removed 5 bases from V and 9 bases from J; the gene matches leave 6 bases unexplained. Reading the germline V gene (reference sequence) gives CDR1 GTSNPN and CDR2 SVGIG. TCRbeta CDR3 regions were amplified from genomic DNA using the immunoSEQ Assay, a bias-controlled multiplex PCR. The study's own analysis went as follows. The number of nucleated cells in each sample was estimated from the amplification of reference gene primers within the assay. To quantify the absolute abundance of each unique TCRbeta CDR3 rearrangement, sequence reads were collapsed and filtered. For each sample, productive Simpson clonality was calculated by taking the square root of Simpson's diversity index across productive rearrangements. TCRdb's version of the immuneACCESS table is confined to in-frame rearrangements and falls short of the full clone set. An unresolved V gene accounts for under half of the shortfall where checked; the remainder is of unknown origin. The DNA was the basis for D and trimming; V, J and clone size are from that table. The sample has under 95,000 clones on record, around 79% of them singletons. The ten largest clones represent around 10% of the sample.

Each collaborating institution followed its own protocols to collect whole blood in K2EDTA tubes. For TCRbeta analysis, collaborator samples were shipped as frozen whole blood, as isolated PBMCs, or as DNA extracted from either sample type. The chain is assembled from TRBV30 and TRBJ1-6; TRBD1 lines up with 8 middle nucleotides. This sequence originates from a middle-aged man with acute or convalescent COVID-19. Sequenced sample: peripheral blood. The DNA sequence reads TGTGCCTGGGAGGACAGGGTCCTTTCACCCCTCCACTTT. This encodes CAWEDRVLSPLHF. The CDR3 plus the reference TRBV30 and TRBJ1-6 genes for the other parts give the full variable domain: SQTIHQWPATLVQPVGSPLSLECTVEGTSNPNLYWYRQAAGRGLQLLFYSVGIGQISSEVPQNLSASRPQDRQFILSSKKLLLSDSGFYLCAWEDRVLSPLHFGNGTRLTVT.